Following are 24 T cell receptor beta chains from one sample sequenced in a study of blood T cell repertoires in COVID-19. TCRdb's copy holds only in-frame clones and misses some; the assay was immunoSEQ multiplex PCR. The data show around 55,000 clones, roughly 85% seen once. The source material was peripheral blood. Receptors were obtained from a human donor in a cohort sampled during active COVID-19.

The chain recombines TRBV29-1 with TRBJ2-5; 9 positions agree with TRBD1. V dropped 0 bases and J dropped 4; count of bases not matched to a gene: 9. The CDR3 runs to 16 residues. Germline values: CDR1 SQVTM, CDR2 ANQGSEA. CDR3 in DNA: TGCAGCGTTGAAGACCCTACAGGGGGCCGGGCAGAGACCCAGTACTTC. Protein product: CSVEDPTGGRAETQYF.

CDR3 region: CASSPRQGTDTQYF. The CDR3 nucleotides read TGTGCCAGCTCACCAAGACAAGGCACAGATACGCAGTATTTT. The rearrangement links TRBV18 to TRBJ2-3; no clear D. CDR1 KGHSH and CDR2 LQKENI come from the germline V gene. Trimming left V 2 bases short and J 1 base short, with 7 bases between. The CDR3 loop spans 14 amino acids.

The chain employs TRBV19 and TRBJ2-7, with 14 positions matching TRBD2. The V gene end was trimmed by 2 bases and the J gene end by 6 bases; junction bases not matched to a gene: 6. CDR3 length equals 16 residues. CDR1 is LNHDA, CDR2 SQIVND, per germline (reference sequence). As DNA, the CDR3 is TGTGCCAGTAGTATACGCGGACTAGCGGGAGGTAGCGAGCAGTACTTC. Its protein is CASSIRGLAGGSEQYF.

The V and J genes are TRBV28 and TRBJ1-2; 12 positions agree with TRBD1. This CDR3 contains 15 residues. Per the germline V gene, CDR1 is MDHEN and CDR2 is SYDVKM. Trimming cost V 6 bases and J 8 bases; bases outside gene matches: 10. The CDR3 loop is CASSRPGQGAIGYTF. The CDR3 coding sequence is TGTGCCAGCAGCCGCCCGGGACAGGGGGCTATAGGCTACACCTTC.

In DNA, the CDR3 is TGTGCCAGCATCAGAGGGGATTCGGGACTAGCCCCCGACGAGCAGTACTTC. Amino acid sequence: CASIRGDSGLAPDEQYF. The chain couples TRBV3-1 (or the pseudogene TRBV3-2) to TRBJ2-7, with 9 bases lining up with TRBD2. Germline V CDR1 and CDR2: LGHDT, YNNKEL (reference sequence). With V trimmed by 7 bases and J by 5 bases, 18 bases remained unmatched. The CDR3 contains 17 residues.

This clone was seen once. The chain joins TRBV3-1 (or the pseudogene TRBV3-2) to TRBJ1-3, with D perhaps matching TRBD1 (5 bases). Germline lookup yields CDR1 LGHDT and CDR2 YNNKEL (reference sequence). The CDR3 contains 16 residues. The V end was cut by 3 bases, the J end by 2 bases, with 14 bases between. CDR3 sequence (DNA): TGTGCCAGCAGCCACCCCCGGGGGTTTACTGGAAACACCATATATTTT. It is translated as CASSHPRGFTGNTIYF.

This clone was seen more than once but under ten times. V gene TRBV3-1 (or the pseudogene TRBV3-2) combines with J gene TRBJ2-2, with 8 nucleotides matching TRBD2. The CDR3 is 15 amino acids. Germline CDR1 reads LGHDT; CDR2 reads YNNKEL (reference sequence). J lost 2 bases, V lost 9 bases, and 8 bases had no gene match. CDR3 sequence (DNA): TGTGCCAGGAGAGGACTAGCAGAAAACACCGGGGAGCTGTTTTTT. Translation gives CARRGLAENTGELFF.

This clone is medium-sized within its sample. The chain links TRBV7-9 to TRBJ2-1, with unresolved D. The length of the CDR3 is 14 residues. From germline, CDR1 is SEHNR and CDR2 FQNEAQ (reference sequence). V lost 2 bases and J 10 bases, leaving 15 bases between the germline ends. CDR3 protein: CASSLYDKKVEQFF. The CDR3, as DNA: TGTGCCAGCAGCTTATACGACAAGAAGGTAGAGCAGTTCTTC.

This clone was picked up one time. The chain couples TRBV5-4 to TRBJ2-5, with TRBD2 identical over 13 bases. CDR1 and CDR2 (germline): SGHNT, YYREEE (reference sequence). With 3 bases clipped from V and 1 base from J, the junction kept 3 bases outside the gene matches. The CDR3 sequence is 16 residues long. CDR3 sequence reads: CASSSGLAGVQETQYF. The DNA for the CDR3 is TGTGCCAGCAGCTCCGGACTAGCGGGGGTCCAAGAGACCCAGTACTTC.

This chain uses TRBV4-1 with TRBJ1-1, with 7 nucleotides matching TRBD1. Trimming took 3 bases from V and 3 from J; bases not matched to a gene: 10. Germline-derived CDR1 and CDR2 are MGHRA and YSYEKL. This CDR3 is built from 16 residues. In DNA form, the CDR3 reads TGCGCCAGCAGCCAGCAGGCCAGACAGGGCCACACTGAAGCTTTCTTT. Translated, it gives CASSQQARQGHTEAFF.

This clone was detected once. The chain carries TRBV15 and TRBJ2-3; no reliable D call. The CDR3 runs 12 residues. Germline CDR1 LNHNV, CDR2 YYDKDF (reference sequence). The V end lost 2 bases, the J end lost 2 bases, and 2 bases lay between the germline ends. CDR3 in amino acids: CATSRHTDTQYF. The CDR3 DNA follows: TGTGCCACCAGCAGACACACAGATACGCAGTATTTT.

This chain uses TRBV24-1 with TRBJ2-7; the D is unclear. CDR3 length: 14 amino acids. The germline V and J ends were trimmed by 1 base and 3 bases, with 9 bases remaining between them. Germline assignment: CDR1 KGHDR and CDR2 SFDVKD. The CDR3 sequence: CATSDFGGSYEQYF. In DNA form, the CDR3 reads TGTGCCACCAGTGATTTCGGCGGCAGCTACGAGCAGTACTTC.

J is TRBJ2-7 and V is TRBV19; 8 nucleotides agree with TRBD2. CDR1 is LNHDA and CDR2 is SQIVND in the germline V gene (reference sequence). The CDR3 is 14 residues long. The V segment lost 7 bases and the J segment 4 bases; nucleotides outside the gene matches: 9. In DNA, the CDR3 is TGTGCCAGTACCCCGAGCGGGAGTTTTTACGAGCAGTACTTC. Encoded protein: CASTPSGSFYEQYF.

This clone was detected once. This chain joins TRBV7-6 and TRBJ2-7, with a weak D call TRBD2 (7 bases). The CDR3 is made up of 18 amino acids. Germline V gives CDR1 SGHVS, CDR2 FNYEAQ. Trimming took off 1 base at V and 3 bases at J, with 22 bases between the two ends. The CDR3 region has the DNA TGTGCCAGCAGCTTAGGGTTTCTGTCCCGGGGGGCTAACTACGAGCAGTACTTC. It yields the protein CASSLGFLSRGANYEQYF.

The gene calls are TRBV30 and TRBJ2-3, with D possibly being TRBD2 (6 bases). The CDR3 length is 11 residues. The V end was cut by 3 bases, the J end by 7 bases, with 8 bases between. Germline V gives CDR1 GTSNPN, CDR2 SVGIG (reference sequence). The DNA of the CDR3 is TGTGCCTGGAGGGGAGGAAATACGCAGTATTTT. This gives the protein CAWRGGNTQYF.

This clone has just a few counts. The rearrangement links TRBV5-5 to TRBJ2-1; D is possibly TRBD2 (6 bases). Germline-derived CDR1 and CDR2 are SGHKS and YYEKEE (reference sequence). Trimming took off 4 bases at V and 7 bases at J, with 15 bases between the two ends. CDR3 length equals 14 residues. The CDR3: CASSLRVAGNEQFF. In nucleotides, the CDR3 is TGTGCCAGCAGCCTCAGGGTCGCGGGGAATGAGCAGTTCTTC.

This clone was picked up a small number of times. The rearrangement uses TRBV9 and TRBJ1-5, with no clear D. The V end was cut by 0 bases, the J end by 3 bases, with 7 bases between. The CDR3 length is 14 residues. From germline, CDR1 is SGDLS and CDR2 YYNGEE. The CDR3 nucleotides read TGTGCCAGCAGCGTAGCTCCGTACAATCAGCCCCAGCATTTT. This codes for CASSVAPYNQPQHF. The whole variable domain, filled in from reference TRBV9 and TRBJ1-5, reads DSGVTQTPKHLITATGQRVTLRCSPRSGDLSVYWYQQSLDQGLQFLIQYYNGEERAKGNILERFSAQQFPDLHSELNLSSLELGDSALYFCASSVAPYNQPQHFGDGTRLSIL.

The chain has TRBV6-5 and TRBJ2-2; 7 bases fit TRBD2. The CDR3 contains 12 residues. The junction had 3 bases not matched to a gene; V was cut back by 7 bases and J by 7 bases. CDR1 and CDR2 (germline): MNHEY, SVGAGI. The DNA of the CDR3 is TGTGCCAGCACTCTAGCGGACGGGGAGCTGTTTTTT. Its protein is CASTLADGELFF.

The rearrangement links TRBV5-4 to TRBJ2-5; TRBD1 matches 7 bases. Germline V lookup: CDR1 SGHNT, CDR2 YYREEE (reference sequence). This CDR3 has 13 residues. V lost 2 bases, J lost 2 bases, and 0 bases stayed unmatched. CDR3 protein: CASSLQGQETQYF. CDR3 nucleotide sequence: TGTGCCAGCAGCTTACAGGGGCAAGAGACCCAGTACTTC. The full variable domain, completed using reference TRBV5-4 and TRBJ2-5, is ETGVTQSPTHLIKTRGQQVTLRCSSQSGHNTVSWYQQALGQGPQFIFQYYREEENGRGNFPPRFSGLQFPNYSSELNVNALELDDSALYLCASSLQGQETQYFGPGTRLLVL.

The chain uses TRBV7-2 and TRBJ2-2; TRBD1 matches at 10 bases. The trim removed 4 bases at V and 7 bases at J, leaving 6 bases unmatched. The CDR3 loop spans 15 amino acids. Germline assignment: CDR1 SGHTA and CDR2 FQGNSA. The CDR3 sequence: CASSSRTGGGGELFF. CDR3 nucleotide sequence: TGTGCCAGCAGCTCACGGACAGGGGGAGGCGGGGAGCTGTTTTTT.

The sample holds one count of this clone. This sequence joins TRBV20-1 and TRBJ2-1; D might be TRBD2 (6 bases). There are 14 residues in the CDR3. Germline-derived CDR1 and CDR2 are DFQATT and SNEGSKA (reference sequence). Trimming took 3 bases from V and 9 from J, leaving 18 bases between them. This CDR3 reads CSASRRALVGEQFF. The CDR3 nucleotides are TGCAGTGCTAGTAGGAGGGCCTTGGTCGGTGAGCAGTTCTTC.

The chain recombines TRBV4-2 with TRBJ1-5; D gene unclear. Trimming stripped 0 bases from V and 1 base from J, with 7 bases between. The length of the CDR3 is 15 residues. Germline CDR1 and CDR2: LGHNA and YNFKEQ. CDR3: CASSQDRGSNQPQHF. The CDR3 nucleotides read TGTGCCAGCAGCCAAGATCGGGGAAGCAATCAGCCCCAGCATTTT.

The CDR3: CASSSTGGSGANVLTF. The CDR3 DNA is TGTGCCAGTAGTTCCACAGGGGGGAGTGGGGCCAACGTCCTGACTTTC. The chain has TRBV19 and TRBJ2-6; TRBD1 matches at 8 bases. CDR3 length equals 16 residues. Germline CDR1 LNHDA, CDR2 SQIVND (reference sequence). The ends lost 5 bases at V and 3 bases at J; junction bases unmatched: 6.

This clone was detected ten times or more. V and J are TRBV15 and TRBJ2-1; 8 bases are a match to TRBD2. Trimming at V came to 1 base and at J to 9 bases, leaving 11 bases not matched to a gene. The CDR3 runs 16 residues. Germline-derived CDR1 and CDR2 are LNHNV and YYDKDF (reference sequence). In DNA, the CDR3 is TGTGCCACCAGCAGAGGGCCCAGCGGGAGTCGTGGTGAGCAGTTCTTC. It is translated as CATSRGPSGSRGEQFF.